This TCR beta chain was recorded in a study of CD8+ T cells in alopecia areata. Study context: The tofacitinib course ran for 6 to 18 months and was followed by 6 months off drug.

cDNA serving as the sequencing template came from extracted, reverse transcribed RNA. Using immunoSEQ multiplex PCR, the repertoire was profiled, and TCRdb retains in-frame clones only, with some absent. The table lists 100,000 to 150,000 clones, approximately 48% of them singletons. CDR1 is SGHNT, CDR2 YYREEE, per germline (reference sequence). The CDR3 runs to 15 residues. J gave up 4 bases and V 4 bases, and 6 bases lay outside the gene matches. Punch biopsies of lesional scalp, plus peripheral blood, were taken from alopecia areata patients. The sample in question was CD8+ T cells sorted from blood, obtained at week 0. This receptor was obtained from a human donor with alopecia areata. The genes are TRBV5-4 and TRBJ1-5, with 9 bases fitting TRBD1. The CDR3 loop reads CASSTGTGNNQPQHF. The CDR3 nucleotides are TGTGCCAGCAGCACCGGGACAGGGAATAATCAGCCCCAGCATTTT.